A selection of T cell receptor beta chains follows, all from one sample in a study of blood T cells in healthy people across ages. TCRdb used MiXCR to reprocess the 5' RACE reads, holding one entry per CDR3 protein. The repertoire includes around 750,000 distinct CDR3 sequences, around half of them detected once, and around 41% sits in the top ten. Sequencing was performed on blood. The receptor source for this set is an elderly man in good health. Both conserved end residues are part of each CDR3. The order of the fields is V gene, clone size, J gene, D gene, CDR3 DNA, CDR3 protein. D genes are given only for firm matches. Expanded clones get a size class; other rows say once, few or many, or leave the size out.

>TRBV20-1|few|TRBJ2-4|-
TGCAGTGCTTTCCCCCCGGGACGGAAAAACATTCAGTACTTC
CSAFPPGRKNIQYF
>TRBV20-1|-|TRBJ2-7|-
TGCAGTGCTAGCGATTCGCCCTCCTACGAGCAGTACTTC
CSASDSPSYEQYF
>TRBV7-8|-|TRBJ2-1|-
TGTGCCAGCAGCTTAGCCGGCTCCCGGAGCTCCTACAATGAGCAGTTCTTC
CASSLAGSRSSYNEQFF
>TRBV7-2|few|TRBJ2-1|-
TGTGCCAGCAGGTTCGGGCTAGCCTACAATGAGCAGTTCTTC
CASRFGLAYNEQFF
>TRBV6-5|-|TRBJ2-5|-
TGTGCCAGCAGTTACTCGGAGCTAGCGTTTCAAGAGACCCAGTACTTC
CASSYSELAFQETQYF
>TRBV6-1|few|TRBJ2-5|-
TGTGCCAGCAGTCCCCGGGCTGCTCGCCTGGAGACCCAGTACTTC
CASSPRAARLETQYF
>TRBV5-1|-|TRBJ2-1|-
TGCGCCAGCAGCCCCGGCTCGGCTATACCCTACAATGAGCAGTTCTTC
CASSPGSAIPYNEQFF
>TRBV24-1|-|TRBJ2-2|-
TGTGCCACCAGTGATTTTCGCCTCTCCGCGAACACCGGGGAGCTGTTTTTT
CATSDFRLSANTGELFF
>TRBV3-1|once|TRBJ2-3|-
TGTGCCAGCAGCCAAGGCACACACGCGTATTTT
CASSQGTHAYF
>TRBV9|-|TRBJ1-1|-
TGTGCCAGCAGCGTTTCCTCGGGAAAAGCTTTCTTT
CASSVSSGKAFF
>TRBV27|-|TRBJ2-7|-
TGTGCCAGCAGTCCGGAAAGGGGGGGAAGGGGCTACGAGCAGTACTTC
CASSPERGGRGYEQYF
>TRBV3-1|-|TRBJ1-2|TRBD1
TGTGCCAGCAGCCAACCTGGGGCAGGGGGGAACTATGGCTACACCTTC
CASSQPGAGGNYGYTF
>TRBV5-1|-|TRBJ2-7|TRBD2
TGCGCCAGCAGCTTGGGAGCGGGAGGGCCGCTCGAGCAGTACTTC
CASSLGAGGPLEQYF
>TRBV12-3/TRBV12-4|-|TRBJ2-1|-
TGTGCCAGCAGTTTTGTGGGGGGCCGGTTGGGAGGCACCTACAATGAGCAGTTCTTC
CASSFVGGRLGGTYNEQFF
>TRBV5-8|-|TRBJ2-4|-
TGTGCCAGCAGCACTGACGGGTTTCCCAAAAACATTCAGTACTTC
CASSTDGFPKNIQYF
>TRBV3-1|-|TRBJ2-3|-
TGTGCCAGCAGCCAAGTTGGCCAATGGGGTACGCAGTATTTT
CASSQVGQWGTQYF
>TRBV10-3|-|TRBJ2-7|-
TGTGCCATCAGTGAGAGGCAGGGTAACTACGAGCAGTACTTC
CAISERQGNYEQYF
>TRBV7-6|-|TRBJ1-2|TRBD1
TGTGCCAGCAGCTTAGCCGCTCTACAGGGGGCGTATGGCTACACCTTC
CASSLAALQGAYGYTF
>TRBV5-1|-|TRBJ2-1|-
TGCGCCAGCAGCCAAATTCCCCTCGGCTCCTACAATGAGCAGTTCTTC
CASSQIPLGSYNEQFF
>TRBV30|-|TRBJ2-7|-
TGTGCCTGGAGTGTTAGATCCGAGCAGTACTTC
CAWSVRSEQYF
>TRBV10-3|-|TRBJ2-4|-
TGTGCCATCAGTGAGGAAAGGGCGGGGGCGGGTGAAAACATTCAGTACTTC
CAISEERAGAGENIQYF
>TRBV6-6|few|TRBJ2-6|-
TGTGCCAGCAGATCCGGACAGTTCTCTGGGGCCAACGTCCTGACTTTC
CASRSGQFSGANVLTF
>TRBV20-1|-|TRBJ2-1|-
TGCAGTGCTAGAGATGGAAAGGCAGGGGGGAATGAGCAGTTCTTC
CSARDGKAGGNEQFF
>TRBV7-2|once|TRBJ2-7|-
TGTGCCAGCAGCTTAGTACAGGTTCCCTCCTACGAGCAGTACTTC
CASSLVQVPSYEQYF
>TRBV5-1|-|TRBJ2-7|-
TGCGCCAGCAGCTTGGGGCAGCTTGCGGACGAGCAGTACTTC
CASSLGQLADEQYF
>TRBV29-1|once|TRBJ2-7|-
TGCAGCGTTGCCCGGGGAGATGAGCAGTACTTC
CSVARGDEQYF
>TRBV24-1|few|TRBJ2-7|-
TGTGCCACCAGTGATTCCCGGGAACAGCCCTACGAGCAGTACTTC
CATSDSREQPYEQYF
>TRBV12-3/TRBV12-4|few|TRBJ2-1|TRBD2
TGTGCCAGCATTGGACTAGCGGAGATCAATGAGCAGTTCTTC
CASIGLAEINEQFF
>TRBV11-3|-|TRBJ2-5|TRBD1
TGTGCCAGCAGCCCCCGGACAGGGGAACAAGAGACCCAGTACTTC
CASSPRTGEQETQYF
>TRBV27|-|TRBJ2-5|-
TGTGCCAGCAGTCTGAGTACGCCTGCGTTTGAGACCCAGTACTTC
CASSLSTPAFETQYF
>TRBV20-1|few|TRBJ1-2|-
TGCAGTGCTACGACCGGGACGACATACGTCGCCACCTTC
CSATTGTTYVATF
>TRBV25-1|few|TRBJ2-7|TRBD2
TGTGCCAGCAGTCGGACTAGCGGGAGGGGGACCTACGAGCAGTACTTC
CASSRTSGRGTYEQYF
>TRBV5-1|-|TRBJ2-5|-
TGCGCCAGCAGCTTGGCCGGGGTCCCAGCGACCCAGTACTTC
CASSLAGVPATQYF
>TRBV29-1|few|TRBJ1-2|TRBD1
TGCAGCGTGATGGGACAGATCTATGGCTACACCTTC
CSVMGQIYGYTF
>TRBV5-6|-|TRBJ1-6|TRBD1
TGTGCCAGCAGAGCGACAGGGGGCAGTTCACCCCTCCACTTT
CASRATGGSSPLHF
>TRBV5-1|-|TRBJ2-2|-
TGCGCCAGCAGCTTGCTGCGGGACGACACCGGGGAGCTGTTTTTT
CASSLLRDDTGELFF
>TRBV5-1|-|TRBJ2-5|-
TGCGCCAGCAGCTCCACGGGGGGCTTCTCAGAGACCCAGTACTTC
CASSSTGGFSETQYF
>TRBV28|few|TRBJ2-7|TRBD1
TGTGCCAGCAGTCTACGGACAGGGTTGAAGTTCTTC
CASSLRTGLKFF
>TRBV28|-|TRBJ2-3|TRBD1
TGTGCCAGCAGTTTTATCCGGACAGGGACCAGATACGCGTATTTT
CASSFIRTGTRYAYF
>TRBV2|few|TRBJ2-5|-
TGTGCCAGCAGTGAAGACAGCCAAGAGACCCAGTACTTC
CASSEDSQETQYF
>TRBV30|-|TRBJ2-1|TRBD2
TGTGCCTGGTCGATTAGCGGGAGAACGAATGAGCAGTTCTTC
CAWSISGRTNEQFF
>TRBV7-9|few|TRBJ2-1|-
TGTGCCAGCAGCTTAGTGGCGGCAACGGAGCAGTTCTTC
CASSLVAATEQFF